What follows are 29 T cell receptor beta chains derived from one specimen sequenced in a study of cytomegalovirus exposure and HLA in healthy donors. Primers included in the PCR were 60 Vbeta and 13 Jbeta primers. The protocol was immunoSEQ multiplex PCR, while the TCRdb copy is restricted to in-frame clones and leaves out a portion. Among some 150,000 clones, roughly 72% were seen once, and the ten largest hold approximately 2%. The sequenced material came from PBMCs. Receptors were obtained from a woman in her twenties or thirties in good health and CMV-seropositive.

This clone was counted at least ten times. The V call is TRBV28, the J call TRBJ1-1; tentatively, D is TRBD1 (6 bases). CDR1 and CDR2 (germline): MDHEN, SYDVKM. V shed 6 bases and J shed 5 bases, with 22 bases lying between them. The CDR3 covers 16 residues. CDR3 sequence: CASSPWSDRSLTEAFF. DNA for the CDR3: TGTGCCAGCAGCCCATGGTCTGACAGGTCTCTAACTGAAGCTTTCTTT.

The chain has TRBV18 and TRBJ2-5; TRBD2 agrees at 10 bases. Germline V gene data show CDR1 as KGHSH and CDR2 as LQKENI. The CDR3 loop spans 17 amino acids. V lost 3 bases and J lost 8; bases outside the gene matches: 15. The CDR3: CASSPDRLKASGRTQYF. The CDR3, as DNA: TGTGCCAGCTCACCGGACAGGTTGAAGGCTAGCGGGAGAACCCAGTACTTC.

The chain employs TRBV6-1 and TRBJ1-5; no clear D. The CDR3 sequence is 12 residues long. The germline V and J ends were trimmed by 6 bases and 7 bases, with 10 bases remaining between them. The V gene's germline CDR1 is MNHNS and CDR2 SASEGT. The CDR3 DNA reads TGTGCCAGCAGGAACGGGGTGCAGCCCCAGCATTTT. Amino acid sequence: CASRNGVQPQHF.

V gene TRBV2 combines with J gene TRBJ2-1, with 8 bases identical to TRBD1. The CDR3 runs 14 residues. CDR1 and CDR2 (germline): SNHLY, FYNNEI. With 6 bases clipped from V and 6 bases from J, the junction kept 7 bases outside the gene matches. The CDR3 is CASSKDRVGNEQFF. DNA of the CDR3: TGTGCCAGCAGCAAGGACAGGGTAGGCAATGAGCAGTTCTTC.

The V call is TRBV30, the J call TRBJ1-3; D unresolved. The germline gives CDR1 GTSNPN, CDR2 SVGIG (reference sequence). This CDR3 is built from 13 residues. Trimming stripped 1 base from V and 0 bases from J, with 4 bases between. CDR3 residues: CAWSGHSGNTIYF. The CDR3 region has the DNA TGTGCCTGGAGTGGACACTCTGGAAACACCATATATTTT. The variable domain in full, with the rest retrieved from reference TRBV30 and TRBJ1-3, is SQTIHQWPATLVQPVGSPLSLECTVEGTSNPNLYWYRQAAGRGLQLLFYSVGIGQISSEVPQNLSASRPQDRQFILSSKKLLLSDSGFYLCAWSGHSGNTIYFGEGSWLTVV.

The V call is TRBV6-5, the J call TRBJ1-2; D perhaps matches TRBD1 (6 bases). With 5 bases removed from V and 6 bases from J, the gap between germline ends came to 7 bases. Germline CDR1 reads MNHEY; CDR2 reads SVGAGI. The CDR3 has 11 residues. This chain's CDR3 is CASSQGNGYTF. The CDR3 DNA follows: TGTGCCAGCAGTCAGGGGAATGGCTACACCTTC.

The chain is built from TRBV2 and TRBJ2-1; D gene ambiguous. The V gene's germline CDR1 is SNHLY and CDR2 FYNNEI. With 4 bases removed from V and 7 bases from J, the gap between germline ends came to 8 bases. There are 12 residues in the CDR3. The DNA of the CDR3 is TGTGCCAGCAGTGTTGGAGAAAATGAGCAGTTCTTC. The encoded protein is CASSVGENEQFF.

The rearrangement uses TRBV29-1 and TRBJ2-1, with 11 bases lining up with TRBD2. V lost 7 bases to trimming and J lost 9 bases; unmatched junction nucleotides: 14. Germline V gene sequence: CDR1 SQVTM, CDR2 ANQGSEA. The CDR3 runs 15 residues. The CDR3 loop reads CSALRLAGFKGEQFF. CDR3 in DNA: TGCAGCGCCTTAAGACTAGCGGGGTTTAAGGGTGAGCAGTTCTTC.

Comment on this clone: The sample contains more than one DNA sequence encoding this CDR3. The chain joins TRBV4-3 to TRBJ2-3; D is perhaps TRBD2 (6 bases). Trimming took off 1 base at V and 0 bases at J, with 8 bases between the two ends. Germline assignment: CDR1 LGHNA and CDR2 YSLEER. This CDR3 has 15 residues. CDR3 sequence: CASSQGRGSTDTQYF. As DNA, the CDR3 is TGCGCCAGCAGCCAAGGGAGGGGTAGCACAGATACGCAGTATTTT.

This clone was observed a few times. This sequence joins TRBV5-1 and TRBJ1-1, with 7 nucleotides matching TRBD1. J gave up 4 bases and V 3 bases, and 6 bases lay outside the gene matches. Germline values: CDR1 SGHRS, CDR2 YFSETQ. There are 14 residues in the CDR3. The CDR3 protein is CASSSGTEGTEAFF. The DNA for the CDR3 is TGCGCCAGCAGCTCCGGGACAGAGGGCACTGAAGCTTTCTTT.

The chain couples TRBV7-9 to TRBJ1-1; D unclear. Germline V CDR1 and CDR2: SEHNR, FQNEAQ (reference sequence). Trimming removed 6 bases from V and 0 bases from J, with 8 bases in between. The CDR3 totals 13 residues. This chain's CDR3 is CASRPGMNTEAFF. CDR3 nucleotide sequence: TGTGCCAGCAGGCCCGGGATGAACACTGAAGCTTTCTTT.

The chain couples TRBV5-4 to TRBJ2-7, with 12 bases that match TRBD2. Per germline, CDR1 SGHNT and CDR2 YYREEE (reference sequence). The CDR3 runs to 15 residues. Trimming cost V 4 bases and J 5 bases; bases outside gene matches: 7. CDR3 in amino acids: CASSKRLAGVDEQYF. DNA for the CDR3: TGTGCCAGCAGCAAGAGACTAGCGGGAGTCGACGAGCAGTACTTC.

This clone was counted only a few times. This chain joins TRBV19 and TRBJ2-7; 9 positions match TRBD1. The V and J ends lost 3 bases and 3 bases, in that order; junction bases with no gene match: 9. CDR3 length: 16 amino acids. The germline gives CDR1 LNHDA, CDR2 SQIVND (reference sequence). DNA of the CDR3: TGTGCCAGTAGTATCAGTCTGGGACAGGGAAACTACGAGCAGTACTTC. Translated, it gives CASSISLGQGNYEQYF.

V gene TRBV2 combines with J gene TRBJ1-2; TRBD1 agrees at 7 bases. The CDR3 totals 15 residues. The junction had 5 bases not matched to a gene; V was cut back by 0 bases and J by 4 bases. From germline, CDR1 is SNHLY and CDR2 FYNNEI. CDR3 region: CASSEALGTAYGYTF. The CDR3, as DNA: TGTGCCAGCAGTGAAGCGTTGGGGACAGCCTATGGCTACACCTTC.

The V call is TRBV7-2, the J call TRBJ1-1; D gene unclear. In germline, CDR1 is SGHTA, CDR2 FQGNSA. The CDR3 consists of 15 residues. Between the trimmed V and J ends, which lost 5 bases and 0 bases, there was a span of 13 bases. CDR3 bases: TGTGCCAGCAGCCTCAACACAGTAATGAACACTGAAGCTTTCTTT. Translation gives CASSLNTVMNTEAFF.

The chain links TRBV18 to TRBJ2-5, with D maybe TRBD1 (6 bases). The CDR3 covers 14 residues. Trimming left V 4 bases short and J 5 bases short, with 14 bases between. Germline V CDR1 and CDR2: KGHSH, LQKENI. Written as DNA, the CDR3 is TGTGCCAGCTCACGCGACAGGTCCGAGGAGACCCAGTACTTC. It translates to CASSRDRSEETQYF.

CDR3 sequence (DNA): TGCAGCGTTGTTGGAATAGAGGGTACTAATGAAAAACTGTTTTTT. This sequence encodes CSVVGIEGTNEKLFF. The gene calls are TRBV29-1 and TRBJ1-4; no firm D call. Trimming pared 4 bases from V and 2 bases from J, leaving 14 bases between. Germline V gene data show CDR1 as SQVTM and CDR2 as ANQGSEA. The CDR3 contains 15 residues. The full variable domain, with the rest looked up from reference TRBV29-1 and TRBJ1-4, is SAVISQKPSRDICQRGTSLTIQCQVDSQVTMMFWYRQQPGQSLTLIATANQGSEATYESGFVIDKFPISRPNLTFSTLTVSNMSPEDSSIYLCSVVGIEGTNEKLFFGSGTQLSVL.

The chain recombines TRBV7-2 with TRBJ2-2; no clear D. The germline V gene encodes CDR1 SGHTA and CDR2 FQGNSA. The CDR3 loop spans 13 amino acids. V lost 2 bases and J 7 bases, leaving 8 bases between the germline ends. The CDR3 bases are TGTGCCAGCAGCTTACGGTTTGGCGGGGAGCTGTTTTTT. Translated, it gives CASSLRFGGELFF.

The V gene is TRBV7-2, the J gene TRBJ2-3, with 8 positions matching TRBD2. Germline trimming cut 5 bases from V and 6 bases from J; bases unmatched to any gene: 10. This CDR3 has 15 residues. Germline CDR1 and CDR2: SGHTA and FQGNSA. CDR3 bases: TGTGCCAGCAGCACCTCCGGGACTAGTCAGGATACGCAGTATTTT. The encoded protein is CASSTSGTSQDTQYF.

The chain employs TRBV30 and TRBJ2-7, with D possibly matching TRBD2 (7 bases). Looked up from germline, CDR1 is GTSNPN and CDR2 is SVGIG (reference sequence). CDR3 length: 14 residues. The V gene lost 2 bases and the J gene lost 7 bases, with 18 bases spanning the gap. CDR3 region: CAWSTLGGAGEQYF. The CDR3 coding sequence is TGTGCCTGGAGTACCTTAGGGGGGGCGGGTGAGCAGTACTTC.

This clone was seen a handful of times. The chain's CDR3 is CATSPSTAGIQPQHF. CDR3 coding DNA: TGTGCCACCAGCCCTTCGACGGCAGGGATCCAGCCCCAGCATTTT. The V and J genes are TRBV15 and TRBJ1-5; possibly TRBD1 for D (5 bases). Germline loops: CDR1 LNHNV, CDR2 YYDKDF (reference sequence). The CDR3 has 15 residues. The V end lost 5 bases, the J end lost 7 bases, and 18 bases lay between the germline ends.

This clone has more than one count but fewer than ten. The V call is TRBV5-4, the J call TRBJ2-5; no clear D. Germline V gene lookup returns CDR1 SGHNT and CDR2 YYREEE (reference sequence). The V and J ends lost 2 bases and 2 bases respectively, with 7 bases between them. The length of the CDR3 is 13 residues. DNA for the CDR3: TGTGCCAGCAGCTTCACAGTACAAGAGACCCAGTACTTC. Amino acids: CASSFTVQETQYF.

This chain connects TRBV10-2 to TRBJ2-5; no clear D. The CDR3 has 11 residues. Germline V gene data show CDR1 as WSHSY and CDR2 as SAAADI. Trimming took off 5 bases at V and 1 base at J, with 2 bases between the two ends. In DNA, the CDR3 is TGCGCCAGCAGTCTCCAAGAGACCCAGTACTTC. Encoded protein: CASSLQETQYF.

V gene TRBV5-6 combines with J gene TRBJ2-5, with TRBD2 identical over 7 bases. The V segment lost 1 base and the J segment 2 bases; nucleotides outside the gene matches: 5. Per the germline V gene, CDR1 is SGHDT and CDR2 is YYEEEE. CDR3 length: 15 amino acids. CDR3 in DNA: TGTGCCAGCAGCTTGACTAGCGCACCTCAAGAGACCCAGTACTTC. This encodes CASSLTSAPQETQYF. Full variable domain (rest looked up from reference TRBV5-6 and TRBJ2-5): DAGVTQSPTHLIKTRGQQVTLRCSPKSGHDTVSWYQQALGQGPQFIFQYYEEEERQRGNFPDRFSGHQFPNYSSELNVNALLLGDSALYLCASSLTSAPQETQYFGPGTRLLVL.

This chain links TRBV19 with TRBJ1-5; D is uncertain. Looked up from germline, CDR1 is LNHDA and CDR2 is SQIVND (reference sequence). V was pared by 6 bases and J by 1 base, with 7 bases between. CDR3 length: 13 residues. The CDR3 bases are TGTGCCAGTAGGGTCCGGAGCAATCAGCCCCAGCATTTT. Its translation: CASRVRSNQPQHF.

This rearrangement joins TRBV5-1 to TRBJ2-7, with 9 nucleotides matching TRBD1. V lost 5 bases to trimming and J lost 3 bases; unmatched junction nucleotides: 6. This CDR3 has 14 amino acids. Germline assignment: CDR1 SGHRS and CDR2 YFSETQ. DNA of the CDR3: TGCGCCAGCAGTTGGACAGGGGAAGGCTACGAGCAGTACTTC. This encodes CASSWTGEGYEQYF.

V usage is TRBV6-5 and J usage is TRBJ1-2; no reliable D call. Germline CDR1 and CDR2: MNHEY and SVGAGI. The ends were cut back, 2 bases at V and 8 bases at J, with 6 bases in the middle. The CDR3 has 11 residues. The CDR3 here is CASSYPGGYTF. The CDR3 DNA is TGTGCCAGCAGTTACCCGGGGGGCTACACCTTC.

The genes are TRBV19 and TRBJ2-2; D gene ambiguous. V lost 7 bases, J lost 4 bases, and 10 bases lay in between. The germline V gene has CDR1 LNHDA and CDR2 SQIVND (reference sequence). The CDR3 is 13 amino acids. CDR3 DNA sequence: TGTGCCAGTACCAAGAGGAGCACCGGGGAGCTGTTTTTT. Translating gives CASTKRSTGELFF.

The rearrangement links TRBV27 to TRBJ2-1; a weak D match, TRBD2 (6 bases). Germline assignment: CDR1 MNHEY and CDR2 SMNVEV (reference sequence). Trimming stripped 8 bases from V and 4 bases from J, with 18 bases between. There are 15 residues in the CDR3. CDR3 amino acids: CASSRAGTPYNEQFF. In DNA, the CDR3 is TGTGCCAGCTCCAGGGCGGGGACCCCATACAATGAGCAGTTCTTC.